This record covers a single T cell receptor (beta chain). These data come from a study of blood T cell repertoires in COVID-19. Study information: Collection of acute and convalescent COVID-19 samples took place in the United States, Italy and Spain. Sample material is recorded as cDNA or gDNA derived from T cells, B-cell-depleted T cells, or PBMCs.

Those who participated ranged in age from roughly 18 to 89 years and resided in about 24 US areas. Categorization into cohorts depended on clinical history that participants reported. The CDR3 covers 17 residues. The V end was cut by 2 bases, the J end by 2 bases, with 16 bases between. CDR1 and CDR2 from the germline V gene are MNHEY and SMNVEV (reference sequence). The protocol was immunoSEQ multiplex PCR, while the TCRdb copy is restricted to in-frame clones and leaves out a portion. The table shows 350,000 to 450,000 clones, with about four fifths occurring only once. The chain uses TRBV27 and TRBJ2-1; perhaps TRBD2 as D (5 bases). The source material was PBMCs or T cells enriched from blood (not recorded which). The TCR was taken from a woman between 45 and 60 years old who had recovered from COVID-19. Written as DNA, the CDR3 is TGTGCCAGCAGTTTAAAGAAGCCTAGCTGGGCCTACAATGAGCAGTTCTTC. Translating it yields CASSLKKPSWAYNEQFF.